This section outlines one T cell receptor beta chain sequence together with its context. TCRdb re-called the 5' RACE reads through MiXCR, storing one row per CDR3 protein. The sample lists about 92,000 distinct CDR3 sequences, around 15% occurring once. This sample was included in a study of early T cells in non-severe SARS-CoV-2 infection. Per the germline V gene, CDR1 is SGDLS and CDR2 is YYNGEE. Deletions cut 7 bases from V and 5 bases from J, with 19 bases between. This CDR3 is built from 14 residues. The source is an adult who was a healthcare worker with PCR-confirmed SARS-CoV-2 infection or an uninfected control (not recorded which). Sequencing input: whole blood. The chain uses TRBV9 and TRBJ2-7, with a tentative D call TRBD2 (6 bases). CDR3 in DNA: TGTGCCAGCGCCTCGTCCCCCGGGAGAAACGAGCAGTACTTC. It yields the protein CASASSPGRNEQYF.